This T cell receptor (beta chain) was sequenced in a study of cytomegalovirus exposure and HLA in healthy donors (TCRdb year 2017). A note on the overall study: According to an earlier analysis of 550 to 700 of the donors, about 179 million T cells yielded 117 million unique TCR beta sequences and 276 Gb of sequence data. An early release that covered about 600 HLA-typed donors contained approximately 320 gigabases of sequencing data and approximately 85 million unique TCR sequences. The genetic ancestry cluster associated with self-reported Caucasian donors included 81% of the 398 genotyped donors. The study was designed to test whether signatures of past pathogen exposure could be identified by cataloging public T cell receptors. Using immunosequencing, the study profiled T cell repertoires from 640 or so subjects and related those repertoires to cytomegalovirus serostatus. In addition to the first cohort of 666 subjects, a separate validation cohort of over 90 different subjects was used. To predict cytomegalovirus infection status, the study combined high-throughput TCR immunosequencing, statistical association of individual TCRs with disease status, and machine learning. To study patterns of TCR occurrence, a later analysis re-analyzed previously published TCR beta repertoires from 700 or so donors and added high-resolution HLA genotyping. Rather than using new phenotypic data, the later analysis identified candidate immune exposures from TCR beta sequences and from how often those sequences occurred across donors. An earlier analysis of 587 of the donors applied high-throughput TCR beta sequencing to assess whether each TCR beta V gene segment acted as functional or pseudogenic. Donor age, sex, ethnicity and CMV serostatus were collected together with the repertoire data. A later genetic analysis took genome-wide SNP genotypes for about 65% of the 666 donors and used that subset as a discovery cohort. All discovery cohort repertoires had been generated using a single sequencing platform. HLA typing included class I and class II loci at four-digit resolution. The number of typed donors differed by locus: roughly 629-630 for A, B, C, DRB1 and DQB1; approximately 530 for DQA1; roughly 600 for DPA1; and 400 to 480 for DPB1. Several DR-DQ haplotypes were handled as single units for association and clustering, since linkage in the cohort was strong. Among about 400 genotyped donors of the cohort, an average of roughly 230,000 unique TCR beta nucleotide sequences was sequenced per donor, of which about 18% were non-productive.

The library relied on the immunoSEQ multiplex PCR assay. A mixture of 60 forward primers for TCR Vbeta segments and 13 reverse primers for TCR Jbeta segments was used in the multiplex PCR. A multiplex PCR assay on genomic DNA amplified the CDR3 region of rearranged TCR beta genes. The Illumina HiSeq System was used to sequence the amplified TCR beta libraries as 87-base-pair reads. From the authors' description of their analysis: In a later analysis, roughly 80 million unique TCR beta chains were counted across the roughly 610 repertoires, and roughly 10 million of these chains were shared by at least two donors. Raw reads were error-corrected and collapsed into unique sequences by a nearest-neighbor algorithm in which closely related sequences were merged to remove PCR and sequencing errors. Alignment of CDR3 sequences to IMGT reference sequences was used to assign V, D and J gene segments. Each retained sequence needed at least a six-nucleotide match to both a V gene segment and a J gene segment. Rearrangements were classified as productive when the CDR3 lacked stop codons and remained in frame with V and J, and all other rearrangements were classified as non-productive. Following IMGT convention, CDR3 was defined as the stretch from the second conserved V-encoded cysteine up to the conserved J-encoded phenylalanine. In an earlier analysis of approximately 590 of the donors, sequences lacking an unambiguous match to a single V gene segment were excluded. An earlier analysis of several hundred of the donors classified V segments as functional when productive rearrangements were above 56.7% and as segregating when the standard deviation between donors was above 5%. A statistical classification framework was built to diagnose cytomegalovirus status from the catalog of TCR beta chain sequences. In a later analysis, TCR nucleotide sequences were compared against IMGT/GENE-DB human TR gene sequences so that V and J genes could be assigned. In a later analysis, CDR3 sequences and most-parsimonious VDJ recombination scenarios were assigned using the TCRdist pipeline. In a later analysis, each TCR beta chain was defined by its CDR3 amino acid sequence together with its V-gene family, and reads lacking a unique V-gene family were excluded. As a way to deal with suspected cross-contamination and a sequencing artifact, a later analysis dropped hundreds of nucleotide sequences that were highly shared and had low generation probability. In a later analysis, a clonal expansion index was calculated for each public chain from normalized within-repertoire ranks of inferred template counts. In a later analysis, generation probabilities were computed with a VDJ recombination model fitted to out-of-frame rearrangements, and the resulting probabilities were checked against IGoR. In a later analysis, TCR-TCR, TCR-HLA and TCR-CMV co-occurrence was scored with hypergeometric tests, and a repertoire-size bias correction was applied to TCR pairs. A later analysis estimated false discovery rates by permuting HLA or CMV assignments 20 times. In a later analysis, co-occurring TCRs were grouped using DBSCAN, and TCRdist sequence similarity was added for clustering within HLA-allele-positive subsets. Repertoires with fewer than 30,000 or more than 120,000 public chains, plus five repertoires with anomalous nucleotide sharing, were excluded from co-occurrence clustering. TCRdb obtained this table from immuneACCESS and retained in-frame rearrangements with V and J assigned. These tables miss some clones; where compared with another copy, unresolved V genes account for less than half of the shortfall, and the remainder is unexplained. V and J calls and clone size are those listed in that table; D and trimming were worked out from the DNA. For this sample the table gives approximately 100,000 clones, of which 76% were detected only once. The biggest ten clones account for 3.5% to 5% of the sample.

The cohort comprised hundreds of healthy bone marrow donors. At the time of sampling, every cohort member was nominally healthy, though immune exposures that went unrecorded were likely present. The donor was CMV seronegative and belonged to the group of 350 to 400 seronegative cohort members. A peripheral blood sample was collected from each donor, and TCR beta sequencing was performed on peripheral blood mononuclear cells. The Qiagen DNeasy Blood Extraction Kit was used to extract genomic DNA from the blood cell samples. Points on this clone: What antigen it recognizes has not been identified. Base qualities are missing; no much larger clone stands one base away.

Overall study outcomes, separate from this receptor: Several of the top co-occurrence clusters appeared to be linked to parvovirus B19, influenza, CMV and Epstein-Barr virus, according to a later analysis. Because HLA typing was unavailable for some donors at each locus, only the typed subset was used in association tests. In the study, some 160 TCR beta chains were listed as associated with cytomegalovirus. The classifier was reported to diagnose cytomegalovirus status with high specificity and sensitivity in both the original cohort and the validation cohort. According to a later analysis, TCR association rates differed among HLA loci, with DRB1 alleles showing the most associated TCRs and HLA-C alleles showing the fewest. Broadly in line with IMGT annotations, most TCR beta V segments showed up in productive rearrangements about 87% or about 30% of the time in an earlier analysis of about 500 of the donors. A group of highly shared sequence variants was considered likely to be a technical artifact of the sequencing pipeline. In a later analysis, most CMV-associated TCR beta chains were found to appear HLA-restricted, with HLA associations seemingly driven largely by CMV exposure. Compared with equally common non-associated chains, HLA-associated TCR beta chains in a later analysis were more clonally expanded and had lower generation probabilities. The 87-base-pair reads could not distinguish some IMGT-functional V segments, including TRBV6-2 and TRBV6-3, so those segments were excluded. Strong co-occurrence of HLA alleles, especially DR and DQ, made assigning TCR associations to individual alleles difficult. According to a later genetic analysis, donors in an Asian-associated ancestry cluster had fewer N-insertions in productive TCRs than the roughly 700-donor mean. A further reported finding was that TCR beta sequences accurately predicted the HLA-A and HLA-B alleles for most subjects in the first cohort. At a false discovery rate of 0.05, a later analysis linked 15,000 to 20,000 TCR beta sequences to specific HLA alleles. Correlated functional status among segregating V segments might be attributable to linkage disequilibrium, but an unknown experimental factor could not be ruled out. V-gene and J-gene trimming of TCR beta chains was associated with a missense DCLRE1C variant in a later genetic analysis, and the association was replicated in an independent cohort. Sequencing depth was assumed to be roughly uniform across donors in the presence/absence analyses, though that assumption may not hold. The only immune exposure information available for the cohort was CMV serostatus. The authors suggested that the approach could potentially be generalized to other disease states and immunological phenotypes. While some public TCRs were present in many individuals, most TCR sequences turned up only very rarely across donors. Because counts were too low, fewer than 20 rarely observed V segments, including chromosome 9 orphons, were excluded from the earlier analysis of around 590 of the donors. This cohort had only TCR beta chains sequenced, and the lack of alpha or paired-chain data limited which features could be detected. A few of the identified cytomegalovirus-associated TCR beta chains were confirmed in vitro to be specific for cytomegalovirus antigens.

From the germline V gene (reference sequence), CDR1 is GTSNPN and CDR2 is SVGIG. The junction carries 28 bases between V and J, which are trimmed by 8 bases and 0 bases respectively. From the cysteine up to the phenylalanine, the CDR3 has a length of 18 residues. CDR3 DNA only is kept here, 54 bases in frame from base 1. The specimen sequenced was PBMCs. The receptor was isolated from a man in his forties or fifties in good health and CMV-seronegative. This chain joins TRBV30 to TRBJ1-1; TRBD1 is a weak D gene call, 5 bases matching. At the DNA level, the sequence is TGTGCCGGTTTGGGGAGGGTGGGGCAAGGTAGGTTGAACACTGAAGCTTTCTTT. The encoded protein is CAGLGRVGQGRLNTEAFF.